The 18 T cell receptor beta chains below were found in one sample sequenced in a study of vaccination effects on CD4 cells after COVID-19. The antigens for these receptors are not known. Using immunoSEQ multiplex PCR, the repertoire was profiled, and TCRdb retains in-frame clones only, with some absent. The sample has around 41,000 clones, roughly 72% seen once; the top ten hold under 14%. Before sequencing took place, the ViraFEST assay used viral peptide pools to expand antigen-specific CD4+ T cells. Isolation of CD4+ T cells took place after nine to ten days of culture. Vaccine recipients lacked prior SARS-CoV-2 infection and had negative nucleocapsid antibodies. The input for sequencing was CD4+ T cells from PBMCs cultured with SARS-CoV-2 spike peptides, taken before COVID-19 vaccination. The receptor set was obtained from a human donor who received a COVID-19 vaccine.

The chain couples TRBV6-4 to TRBJ1-3; D remains ambiguous. V was cut by 3 bases and J by 2 bases, with 5 bases left in between. Germline assignment: CDR1 MRHNA and CDR2 SNTAGT. This CDR3 region has 13 residues. CDR3 DNA: TGTGCCAGCAGTGAGAGCCCTGGAAACACCATATATTTT. It is translated as CASSESPGNTIYF.

In its sample, this clone was seen a few times. This sequence joins TRBV5-1 and TRBJ2-3, with 11 bases aligning to TRBD2. After removal of 2 bases from V and 8 bases from J, the junction contained 7 bases not matched to a gene. Germline V CDR1 and CDR2: SGHRS, YFSETQ. The CDR3 covers 15 residues. CDR3 region: CASSFTSGGKFTQYF. The CDR3 DNA reads TGCGCCAGCAGCTTTACTAGCGGGGGCAAATTTACGCAGTATTTT.

This clone has just a few counts. The rearrangement links TRBV24-1 to TRBJ2-1; D may be TRBD2 (7 bases). V lost 3 bases and J lost 9, with 17 bases in between. Germline CDR1 KGHDR, CDR2 SFDVKD. This CDR3 spans 15 amino acids. The CDR3 is CATSDVGGAYREQFF. The CDR3 nucleotides read TGTGCCACCAGTGATGTGGGGGGGGCCTACCGTGAGCAGTTCTTC.

J is TRBJ1-1 and V is TRBV5-1; D is uncertain. Trimming shortened V by 2 bases and J by 3 bases, and 11 bases separated the two germline ends. Germline V CDR1 and CDR2: SGHRS, YFSETQ. The length of the CDR3 is 14 residues. CDR3 amino acids: CASSLQMHDTEAFF. CDR3 nucleotides: TGCGCCAGCAGCTTACAGATGCACGACACTGAAGCTTTCTTT.

This clone was seen once. The V and J genes are TRBV19 and TRBJ2-5, with 7 bases identical to TRBD1. Trimming cost V 5 bases and J 5 bases; bases outside gene matches: 8. CDR1 LNHDA and CDR2 SQIVND come from the germline V gene (reference sequence). The CDR3 is 14 amino acids. CDR3 nucleotides: TGTGCCAGTAGTGTTAAGACAGGGTGGGAGACCCAGTACTTC. It yields the protein CASSVKTGWETQYF.

This clone was recorded only once. This rearrangement joins TRBV5-1 to TRBJ1-2; D gene ambiguous. Germline assignment: CDR1 SGHRS and CDR2 YFSETQ. The V and J ends lost 0 bases and 6 bases respectively, with 9 bases between them. There are 13 residues in the CDR3. Written as DNA, the CDR3 is TGCGCCAGCAGCTTGGAAAGTCCAGATGGCTACACCTTC. Protein sequence: CASSLESPDGYTF.

This clone was seen a handful of times. The V gene is TRBV2, the J gene TRBJ1-2; TRBD1 matches 9 bases. The V gene end was trimmed by 6 bases and the J gene end by 4 bases; junction bases not matched to a gene: 15. This CDR3 comprises 17 residues. The V gene's germline CDR1 is SNHLY and CDR2 FYNNEI. The CDR3 DNA reads as TGTGCCAGCAGGGAACTGTTTCGGGACAGGGCGATCTATGGCTACACCTTC. This gives the protein CASRELFRDRAIYGYTF.

The chain joins TRBV5-1 to TRBJ1-2; D is undetermined. CDR3 size: 17 residues. V lost 0 bases and J 0 bases, leaving 15 bases between the germline ends. Germline V gene lookup returns CDR1 SGHRS and CDR2 YFSETQ. This CDR3 is CASSLEVSGPTNYGYTF. CDR3 nucleotides: TGCGCCAGCAGCTTGGAAGTTTCAGGCCCAACTAACTATGGCTACACCTTC. Full variable domain (missing parts from reference TRBV5-1 and TRBJ1-2): KAGVTQTPRYLIKTRGQQVTLSCSPISGHRSVSWYQQTPGQGLQFLFEYFSETQRNKGNFPGRFSGRQFSNSRSEMNVSTLELGDSALYLCASSLEVSGPTNYGYTFGSGTRLTVV.

The CDR3 spells CASSPQTGAKAETQYF. The CDR3 DNA sequence: TGTGCCAGCTCACCGCAGACAGGCGCTAAGGCAGAGACCCAGTACTTC. The chain carries TRBV18 and TRBJ2-5; weak D call: TRBD1 (6 bases). Trimming stripped 3 bases from V and 4 bases from J, with 18 bases between. The CDR3 runs 16 residues. Germline CDR1 is KGHSH and CDR2 is LQKENI.

The chain combines TRBV15 with TRBJ2-3; D perhaps matches TRBD2 (6 bases). This CDR3 contains 16 residues. Deletions cut 0 bases from V and 0 bases from J, with 10 bases between. From germline, CDR1 is LNHNV and CDR2 YYDKDF (reference sequence). This chain's CDR3 is CATSRDRGVSTDTQYF. DNA for the CDR3: TGTGCCACCAGCAGAGATCGCGGGGTCAGCACAGATACGCAGTATTTT.

This clone was seen a handful of times. The V and J genes are TRBV30 and TRBJ2-7, with D uncertain. V gave up 0 bases and J gave up 3 bases, with 15 bases separating them. The CDR3 sequence is 15 residues long. Per the germline V gene, CDR1 is GTSNPN and CDR2 is SVGIG (reference sequence). For the CDR3, the DNA is TGTGCCTGGAGTGTATGCCCCCAGGTGCTCTACGAGCAGTACGTC. Translating gives CAWSVCPQVLYEQYV.

The rearrangement joins TRBV10-2 to TRBJ2-7; D possibly corresponds to TRBD2 (6 bases). The CDR3 runs to 11 residues. Germline CDR1 is WSHSY and CDR2 is SAAADI. V shed 4 bases and J shed 6 bases, with 7 bases lying between them. CDR3 in amino acids: CASSAGGEQYV. The CDR3 DNA sequence: TGCGCCAGCAGTGCCGGGGGCGAGCAGTACGTC.

This chain connects TRBV2 to TRBJ2-5; 7 bases match TRBD2. Looked up from germline, CDR1 is SNHLY and CDR2 is FYNNEI. CDR3 length equals 13 residues. Unmatched junction bases numbered 10, after V lost 8 bases and J lost 7 bases. CDR3 sequence (DNA): TGTGCCAGCCGCGGGGACTACCGAGCGACCCAGTACTTC. Translating it yields CASRGDYRATQYF.

This chain uses TRBV7-8 with TRBJ2-3; the match to TRBD2 covers 14 bases. The CDR3 spans 18 residues. After removal of 5 bases from V and 0 bases from J, the junction contained 7 bases not matched to a gene. Per germline, CDR1 SGHVS and CDR2 FQNEAQ. The CDR3 is CASSPRTSGGTSTDTQYF. The CDR3 nucleotides read TGTGCCAGCAGCCCCCGGACTAGCGGGGGGACCAGCACAGATACGCAGTATTTT.

The chain combines TRBV12-3 or TRBV12-4 with TRBJ1-5, with D perhaps TRBD1 (6 bases). The length of the CDR3 is 13 residues. Trimming took off 6 bases at V and 6 bases at J, with 12 bases between the two ends. CDR3 protein: CASRRGGSQPQHF. The CDR3 region has the DNA TGTGCCAGCAGGCGAGGGGGGAGTCAGCCCCAGCATTTT.

The V and J genes are TRBV5-1 and TRBJ1-1; D call uncertain. In germline, CDR1 is SGHRS, CDR2 YFSETQ. Trimming took 2 bases from V and 1 from J, leaving 6 bases between them. The CDR3 sequence is 13 residues long. As DNA, the CDR3 is TGCGCCAGCAGCTTTGAGGGGAACACTGAAGCTTTCTTT. This sequence encodes CASSFEGNTEAFF.

The chain recombines TRBV5-1 with TRBJ2-3; D perhaps matches TRBD1 (6 bases). Deletions cut 7 bases from V and 4 bases from J, with 16 bases between. This CDR3 has 14 amino acids. Germline V CDR1 and CDR2: SGHRS, YFSETQ. DNA of the CDR3: TGCGCCAGCGGCCCGCGACAGGACGCAGATACGCAGTATTTT. It yields the protein CASGPRQDADTQYF.

The chain joins TRBV19 to TRBJ1-5, with a possible D match to TRBD1 (6 bases). V lost 7 bases and J 5 bases, leaving 9 bases between the germline ends. CDR1 is LNHDA and CDR2 is SQIVND in the germline V gene (reference sequence). CDR3 size: 12 residues. CDR3 sequence: CASMTGYQPQHF. Written as DNA, the CDR3 is TGTGCCAGTATGACAGGATATCAGCCCCAGCATTTT.